The rows below give T cell receptor beta chains drawn from one sample of a study of T-cell memory formation after mild COVID-19. TCRdb called the 5' RACE reads again in MiXCR, with one record for every CDR3 protein. This table holds a few hundred thousand distinct CDR3 sequences, 28% found once. Material: PBMCs or a T cell subset sorted from them (not recorded which). These TCRs come from an adult woman who had mild COVID-19 (a few samples of this study predate the infection). Cell type and time point are not known. Each CDR3 is given with its conserved first and last residue. The D gene is left open where the match is weak. Some rows mark clone size as missing; the rest say once, few, many or name a class of expanded clone.

TRBV6-5	-	few	TRBJ1-1	TGTGCCAGCAGTTCCTCCCTCCGGAGTTTAGGCACTGAAGCTTTCTTT	CASSSSLRSLGTEAFF
TRBV2	TRBD1	few	TRBJ2-7	TGTGCCAGCAGACCGGGACAGGGTACCTACGAGCAGTACTTC	CASRPGQGTYEQYF
TRBV19	-	few	TRBJ1-5	TGTGCCAGTAGTATAGTTAGGGGCAATCAGCCCCAGCATTTT	CASSIVRGNQPQHF
TRBV10-3	TRBD2	few	TRBJ2-7	TGTGCCTCAGCGGGGGGCTCCTACGAGCAGTACTTC	CASAGGSYEQYF
TRBV12-3/TRBV12-4	TRBD2	few	TRBJ2-1	TGTGCCAGCGTAACTAGCGGGTTCTACAATGAGCAGTTCTTC	CASVTSGFYNEQFF
TRBV4-1	TRBD1	-	TRBJ1-1	TGCGCCAGCAGCCACCCGGGACAGGGTCTGGCTGAAGCTTTCTTT	CASSHPGQGLAEAFF
TRBV29-1	TRBD2	few	TRBJ2-3	TGCAGCGTTGGAACTAGCGGTCTCACAGATACGCAGTATTTT	CSVGTSGLTDTQYF
TRBV6-2/TRBV6-3	-	-	TRBJ2-3	TGTGCCAGCAGCGATGGGACAAAGGGGAGGTGGATCACAGATACGCAGTATTTT	CASSDGTKGRWITDTQYF
TRBV5-1	TRBD2	few	TRBJ2-1	TGCGCCAGCAGCCCGGGACTAGCGGGAGCCAGTGAGCAGTTCTTC	CASSPGLAGASEQFF
TRBV7-6	-	-	TRBJ2-7	TGTGCCAGCAGCTTAAGACCAGGGGCTCCCACCTACGAGCAGTACTTC	CASSLRPGAPTYEQYF
TRBV5-5	-	-	TRBJ1-2	TGTGCCAGCAGCTTGGGGCAGGCGATGACTTATGGCTACACCTTC	CASSLGQAMTYGYTF
TRBV7-9	-	-	TRBJ1-6	TGTGCCAGCAGCGGCTGGGACGAAGTGAATTCACCCCTCCACTTT	CASSGWDEVNSPLHF
TRBV7-9	-	-	TRBJ1-2	TGTGCCAGCAGCCCCGCCCGGAGCTCCTATGGCTACACCTTC	CASSPARSSYGYTF
TRBV4-2	TRBD2	-	TRBJ2-3	TGTGCCAGCAGCCGAATGCCGCGGGAGACGAGCACAGATACGCAGTATTTT	CASSRMPRETSTDTQYF
TRBV12-3/TRBV12-4	-	-	TRBJ2-7	TGTGCCAGCAGTTTAAGGGGACAAGAGCAGTACTTC	CASSLRGQEQYF
TRBV5-5	-	few	TRBJ2-7	TGTGCCAGCAGCTTGGGGGACACACCCTACGAGCAGTACTTC	CASSLGDTPYEQYF
TRBV4-2	TRBD2	-	TRBJ2-5	TGTGCCAGCAGCCAAGTACTAGCGGGAGAGGAAGAGACCCAGTACTTC	CASSQVLAGEEETQYF
TRBV6-5	-	-	TRBJ1-1	TGTGCCAGCAGTTACACCGCAACGAACACTGAAGCTTTCTTT	CASSYTATNTEAFF
TRBV2	-	-	TRBJ2-5	TGTGCCAGCAGTGAAGCCGGGCTGTCGGTGGAGACCCAGTACTTC	CASSEAGLSVETQYF
TRBV12-3/TRBV12-4	TRBD1	-	TRBJ1-5	TGTGCCAGCAGGGGACAGGGAGGGCATCTCAATCAGCCCCAGCATTTT	CASRGQGGHLNQPQHF
TRBV29-1	TRBD1	few	TRBJ2-7	TGCAGCGTTCGACTCGGGACAGGCGAATACGAGCAGTACTTC	CSVRLGTGEYEQYF
TRBV14	TRBD1	-	TRBJ1-2	TGTGCCAGCAGCCAAGTGCCGGGACAGGGCTATGGCTACACCTTC	CASSQVPGQGYGYTF
TRBV27	TRBD2	few	TRBJ2-7	TGTGCCAGTTCCCCCGGGGGGGTACTCGAGCAGTACTTC	CASSPGGVLEQYF
TRBV6-6	-	few	TRBJ2-7	TGTGCCACTGTCGGGGGAGTCGCCTACGAGCAGTACTTC	CATVGGVAYEQYF
TRBV24-1	-	-	TRBJ1-2	TGTGCCACCAGTGTAACAAATTACAACTATGGCTACACCTTC	CATSVTNYNYGYTF
TRBV11-3	-	-	TRBJ1-1	TGTGCCAGCAGCTTATTGAGCTGGGGAGCTTTCTTT	CASSLLSWGAFF
TRBV18	TRBD2	-	TRBJ2-1	TGTGCCAGCTCATCATTAGGGGCTAGCGGGAGAACTAACAATGAGCAGTTCTTC	CASSSLGASGRTNNEQFF
TRBV13	TRBD1	few	TRBJ2-7	TGTGCCAGCAGCTCTGGACAGGTCGTCTACGAGCAGTACTTC	CASSSGQVVYEQYF
TRBV5-6	-	few	TRBJ2-4	TGTGCCAGCAGCTTGACGCCAGCAAACATTCAGTACTTC	CASSLTPANIQYF
TRBV2	-	few	TRBJ1-3	TGTGCCAGCAGTAACCCGGGTGATGGAAACACCATATATTTT	CASSNPGDGNTIYF
TRBV4-2	TRBD2	few	TRBJ2-5	TGTGCCAGCAGCCAAGGTGCCTTGGCTAGCGGGGGTTTCCAAGAGACCCAGTACTTC	CASSQGALASGGFQETQYF
TRBV4-1	TRBD1	-	TRBJ2-2	TGCGCCAGCAGGGAGGAGGCAGGGGGCACCGGGGAGCTGTTTTTT	CASREEAGGTGELFF
TRBV3-1	-	few	TRBJ2-7	TGTGCCAGCAGCCTCCCCCGGGGGGAGCAGTACTTC	CASSLPRGEQYF
TRBV7-9	-	few	TRBJ1-2	TGTGCCAGCAGCAAACGGGCCTATGGCTACACCTTC	CASSKRAYGYTF
TRBV10-3	TRBD2	-	TRBJ2-3	TGTGCCATCAGTGAGGGGACTAGCGGGACGCAGTATTTT	CAISEGTSGTQYF
TRBV24-1	-	few	TRBJ2-4	TGTGCCACCAGTGACAAAGGACAGGCGGGGAACATTCAGTACTTC	CATSDKGQAGNIQYF
TRBV7-2	-	-	TRBJ2-7	TGTGCCATTATACAGGGCTCCTACGAGCAGTACTTC	CAIIQGSYEQYF
TRBV12-3/TRBV12-4	-	few	TRBJ2-1	TGTGCCAGCAGTCAACCGGGGAGAGGGATTAATGAGCAGTTCTTC	CASSQPGRGINEQFF
TRBV7-9	-	few	TRBJ2-1	TGTGCCAGCAGCTCGGACCAAGGGCGTTATGAGCAGTTCTTC	CASSSDQGRYEQFF
TRBV7-9	-	-	TRBJ1-1	TGTGCCAGCAGCCCCGAGGCAGCTTTCTTT	CASSPEAAFF
TRBV12-3/TRBV12-4	-	-	TRBJ1-2	TGTGCCAGCAGACTTCAGGGAATCCATGGCTACACCTTC	CASRLQGIHGYTF